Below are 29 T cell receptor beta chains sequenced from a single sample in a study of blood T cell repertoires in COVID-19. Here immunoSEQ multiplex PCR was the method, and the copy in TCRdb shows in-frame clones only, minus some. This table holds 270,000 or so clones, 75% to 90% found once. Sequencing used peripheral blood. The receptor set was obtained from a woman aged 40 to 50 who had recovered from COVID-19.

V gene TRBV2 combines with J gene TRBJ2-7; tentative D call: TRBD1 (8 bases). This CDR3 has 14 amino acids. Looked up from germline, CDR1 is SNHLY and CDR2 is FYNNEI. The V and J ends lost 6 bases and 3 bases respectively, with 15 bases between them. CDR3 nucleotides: TGTGCCAGCAGCGGACAGGGAGGGAGCTACGAGCAGTACTTC. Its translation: CASSGQGGSYEQYF.

Here the CDR3 DNA reads TGTGCCAGCAGTGGCGGGACTAGCGGGAGGGTGACCCAGTACTTC. It codes for CASSGGTSGRVTQYF. The chain links TRBV27 to TRBJ2-5, with 16 bases fitting TRBD2. The V segment lost 5 bases and the J segment 7 bases; nucleotides outside the gene matches: 4. The length of the CDR3 is 15 residues. CDR1 and CDR2 (germline): MNHEY, SMNVEV (reference sequence).

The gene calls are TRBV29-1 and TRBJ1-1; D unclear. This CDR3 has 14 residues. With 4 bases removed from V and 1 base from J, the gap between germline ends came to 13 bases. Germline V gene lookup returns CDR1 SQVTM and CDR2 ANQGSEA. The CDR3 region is CSVADWHENTEAFF. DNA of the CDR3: TGCAGCGTTGCCGATTGGCACGAGAACACTGAAGCTTTCTTT.

The CDR3 bases are TGTGCCAGCAGCACTACTACCGAGGGAGAGACCCAGTACTTC. Amino acids: CASSTTTEGETQYF. This chain joins TRBV11-3 and TRBJ2-5, with TRBD2 as a possible D gene (5 bases). The CDR3 sequence is 14 residues long. CDR1 SGHNT and CDR2 YENEEA come from the germline V gene. V was shortened by 5 bases and J by 4 bases, with 14 bases between the two germline ends.

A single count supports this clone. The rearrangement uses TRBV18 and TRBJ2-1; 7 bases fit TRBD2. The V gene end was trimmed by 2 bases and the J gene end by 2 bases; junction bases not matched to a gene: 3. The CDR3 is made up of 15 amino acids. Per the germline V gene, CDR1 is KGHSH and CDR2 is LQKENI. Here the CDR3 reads CASSPAGETYNEQFF. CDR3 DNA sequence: TGTGCCAGCTCACCAGCGGGAGAGACCTACAATGAGCAGTTCTTC.

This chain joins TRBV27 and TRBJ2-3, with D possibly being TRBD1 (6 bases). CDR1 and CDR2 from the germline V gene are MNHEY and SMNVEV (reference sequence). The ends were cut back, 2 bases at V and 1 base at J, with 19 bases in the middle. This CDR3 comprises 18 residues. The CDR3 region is CASSLGPGQQPRTDTQYF. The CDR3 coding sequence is TGTGCCAGCAGTTTAGGACCGGGACAACAGCCCCGCACAGATACGCAGTATTTT.

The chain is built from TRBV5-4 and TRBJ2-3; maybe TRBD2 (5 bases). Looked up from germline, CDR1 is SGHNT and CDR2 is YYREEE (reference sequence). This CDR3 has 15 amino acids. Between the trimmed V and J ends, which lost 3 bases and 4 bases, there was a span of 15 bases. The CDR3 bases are TGTGCCAGCAGCTCCCTAATAGGAGGCGCAGATACGCAGTATTTT. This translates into CASSSLIGGADTQYF.

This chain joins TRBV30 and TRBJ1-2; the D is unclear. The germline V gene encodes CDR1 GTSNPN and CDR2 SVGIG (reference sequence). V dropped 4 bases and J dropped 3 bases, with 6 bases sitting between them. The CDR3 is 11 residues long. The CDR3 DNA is TGTGCCTGGAAACAAGACTATGGCTACACCTTC. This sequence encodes CAWKQDYGYTF.

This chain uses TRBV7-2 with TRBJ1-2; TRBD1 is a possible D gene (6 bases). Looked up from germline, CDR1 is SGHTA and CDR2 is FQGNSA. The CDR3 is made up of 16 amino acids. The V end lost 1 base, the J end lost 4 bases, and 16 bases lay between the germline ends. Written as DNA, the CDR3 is TGTGCCAGCAGCTTAGGAGCTACAGGGTTACTCTATGGCTACACCTTC. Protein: CASSLGATGLLYGYTF.

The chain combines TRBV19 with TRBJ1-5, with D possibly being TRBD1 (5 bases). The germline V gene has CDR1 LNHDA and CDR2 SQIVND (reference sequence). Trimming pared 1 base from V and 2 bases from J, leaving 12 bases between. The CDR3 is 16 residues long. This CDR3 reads CASSIGRPGGNQPQHF. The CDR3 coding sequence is TGTGCCAGTAGTATAGGGCGGCCGGGGGGCAATCAGCCCCAGCATTTT.

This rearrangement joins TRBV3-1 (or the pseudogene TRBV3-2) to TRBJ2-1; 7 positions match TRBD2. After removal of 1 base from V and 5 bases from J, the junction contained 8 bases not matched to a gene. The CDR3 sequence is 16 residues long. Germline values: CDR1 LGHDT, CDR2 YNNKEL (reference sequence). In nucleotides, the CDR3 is TGTGCCAGCAGCCAAGCGGCGGGAGTGAGTCACAATGAGCAGTTCTTC. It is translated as CASSQAAGVSHNEQFF.

CDR3 coding DNA: TGTGCCAGCGACCAGACAGGGGGCGCGTGGAATCAGCCCCAGCATTTT. It encodes CASDQTGGAWNQPQHF. The J gene is TRBJ1-5, the V gene TRBV19; TRBD1 agrees at 10 bases. This CDR3 has 16 amino acids. Per germline, CDR1 LNHDA and CDR2 SQIVND (reference sequence). V shed 9 bases and J 4 bases; nucleotides not matched to a gene: 12.

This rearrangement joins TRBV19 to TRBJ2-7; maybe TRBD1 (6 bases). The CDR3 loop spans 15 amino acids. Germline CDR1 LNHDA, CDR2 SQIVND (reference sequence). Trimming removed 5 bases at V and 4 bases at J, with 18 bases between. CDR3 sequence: CASSPPDSLLYEQYF. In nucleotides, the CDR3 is TGTGCCAGTAGTCCTCCGGACAGTCTACTTTACGAGCAGTACTTC.

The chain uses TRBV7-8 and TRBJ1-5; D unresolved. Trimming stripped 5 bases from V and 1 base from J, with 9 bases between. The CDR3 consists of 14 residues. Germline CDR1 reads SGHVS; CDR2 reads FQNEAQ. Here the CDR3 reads CASSHARSNQPQHF. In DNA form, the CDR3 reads TGTGCCAGCAGCCACGCCAGAAGCAATCAGCCCCAGCATTTT.

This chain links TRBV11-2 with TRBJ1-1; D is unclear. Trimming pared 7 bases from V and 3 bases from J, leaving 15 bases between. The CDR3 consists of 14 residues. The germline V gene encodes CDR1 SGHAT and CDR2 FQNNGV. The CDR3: CASNPPTEDTEAFF. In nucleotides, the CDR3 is TGTGCCAGCAACCCACCGACCGAGGACACTGAAGCTTTCTTT.

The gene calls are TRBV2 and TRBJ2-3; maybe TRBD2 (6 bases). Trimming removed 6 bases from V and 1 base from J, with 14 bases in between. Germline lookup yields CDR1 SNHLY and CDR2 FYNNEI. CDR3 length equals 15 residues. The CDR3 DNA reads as TGTGCCAGCAGACCCCCCGGGAGCGGCACAGATACGCAGTATTTT. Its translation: CASRPPGSGTDTQYF.

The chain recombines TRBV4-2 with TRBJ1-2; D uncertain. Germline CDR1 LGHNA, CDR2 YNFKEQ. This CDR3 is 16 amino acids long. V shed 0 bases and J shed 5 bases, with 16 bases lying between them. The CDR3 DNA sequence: TGTGCCAGCAGCCAAGACCTGACCGAGGAGTTGTATGGCTACACCTTC. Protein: CASSQDLTEELYGYTF.

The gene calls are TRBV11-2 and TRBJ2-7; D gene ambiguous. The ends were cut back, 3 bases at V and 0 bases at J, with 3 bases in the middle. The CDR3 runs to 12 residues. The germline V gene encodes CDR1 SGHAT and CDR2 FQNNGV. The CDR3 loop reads CASSLSSYEQYF. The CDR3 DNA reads TGTGCCAGCAGCTTGAGCTCCTACGAGCAGTACTTC.

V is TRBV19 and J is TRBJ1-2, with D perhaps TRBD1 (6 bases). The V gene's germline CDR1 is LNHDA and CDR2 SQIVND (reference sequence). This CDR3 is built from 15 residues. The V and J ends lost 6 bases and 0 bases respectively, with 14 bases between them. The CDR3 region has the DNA TGTGCCAGTAGCTCAACAGGGAGAGCTAACTATGGCTACACCTTC. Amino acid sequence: CASSSTGRANYGYTF.

In DNA, the CDR3 is TGTGCCAGCAGCCCTATTGTCCAGGGGGGTGGCACTGAAGCTTTCTTT. Translated: CASSPIVQGGGTEAFF. J is TRBJ1-1 and V is TRBV7-9; 7 bases fit TRBD1. The J segment lost 4 bases and the V segment lost 5 bases, leaving 13 bases of the junction unmatched. Germline V gives CDR1 SEHNR, CDR2 FQNEAQ (reference sequence). The length of the CDR3 is 16 residues.

This chain's CDR3 is CASSFRGQGIGGEQYF. CDR3 coding DNA: TGTGCCAGCAGTTTCCGGGGACAGGGGATCGGCGGCGAGCAGTACTTC. This chain uses TRBV27 with TRBJ2-7; TRBD1 matches 10 bases. Trimming took 3 bases from V and 6 from J; bases not matched to a gene: 11. The CDR3 is made up of 16 amino acids. From germline, CDR1 is MNHEY and CDR2 SMNVEV (reference sequence).

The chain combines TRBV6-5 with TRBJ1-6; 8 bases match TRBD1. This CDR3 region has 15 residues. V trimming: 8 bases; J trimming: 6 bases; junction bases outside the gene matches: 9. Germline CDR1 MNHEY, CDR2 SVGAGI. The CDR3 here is CASGPGGAGNSPLHF. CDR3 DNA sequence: TGTGCCAGCGGACCAGGGGGCGCCGGTAATTCACCCCTCCACTTT.

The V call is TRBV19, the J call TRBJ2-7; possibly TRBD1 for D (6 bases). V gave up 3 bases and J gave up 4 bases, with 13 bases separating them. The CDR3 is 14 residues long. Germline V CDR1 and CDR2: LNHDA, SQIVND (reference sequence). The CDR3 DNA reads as TGTGCCAGTAGTATTAAGATTAGGGGGTACGAGCAGTACTTC. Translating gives CASSIKIRGYEQYF. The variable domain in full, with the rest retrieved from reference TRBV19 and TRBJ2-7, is DGGITQSPKYLFRKEGQNVTLSCEQNLNHDAMYWYRQDPGQGLRLIYYSQIVNDFQKGDIAEGYSVSREKKESFPLTVTSAQKNPTAFYLCASSIKIRGYEQYFGPGTRLTVT.

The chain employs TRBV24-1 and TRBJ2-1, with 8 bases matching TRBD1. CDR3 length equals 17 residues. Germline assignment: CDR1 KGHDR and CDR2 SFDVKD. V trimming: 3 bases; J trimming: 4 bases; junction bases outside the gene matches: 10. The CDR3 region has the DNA TGTGCCACCAGTGATCCGGGACAGGCTGGGGTATACAATGAGCAGTTCTTC. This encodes CATSDPGQAGVYNEQFF.

CDR3 residues: CASSGKTGGEQYF. DNA of the CDR3: TGCGCCAGCAGTGGAAAAACGGGAGGAGAGCAGTACTTC. The chain uses TRBV10-1 and TRBJ2-7; 7 nucleotides agree with TRBD2. Trimming took 4 bases from V and 7 from J; bases not matched to a gene: 7. Germline values: CDR1 WNHNN, CDR2 SYGVQD (reference sequence). This CDR3 is built from 13 residues.

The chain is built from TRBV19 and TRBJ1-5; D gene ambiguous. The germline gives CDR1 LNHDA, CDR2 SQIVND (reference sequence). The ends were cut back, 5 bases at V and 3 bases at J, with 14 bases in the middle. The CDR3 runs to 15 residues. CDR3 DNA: TGTGCCAGTAGTTCCCGGGAGACTTACAATCAGCCCCAGCATTTT. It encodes CASSSRETYNQPQHF.

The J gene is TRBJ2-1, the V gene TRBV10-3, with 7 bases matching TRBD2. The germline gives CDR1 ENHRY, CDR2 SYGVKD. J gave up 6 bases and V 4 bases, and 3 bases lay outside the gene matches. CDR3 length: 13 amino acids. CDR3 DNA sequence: TGTGCCATCAGTGTGGGGGAGGGCAATGAGCAGTTCTTC. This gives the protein CAISVGEGNEQFF.

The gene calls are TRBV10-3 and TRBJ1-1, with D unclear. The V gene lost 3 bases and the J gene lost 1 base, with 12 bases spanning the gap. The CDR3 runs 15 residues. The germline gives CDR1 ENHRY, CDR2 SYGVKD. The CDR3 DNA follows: TGTGCCATCAGTGATTTCCGGGTTAAGAACACTGAAGCTTTCTTT. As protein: CAISDFRVKNTEAFF.

The CDR3 protein is CASSQGLLGRLAGGGSYNEQFF. The CDR3 region has the DNA TGCGCCAGCAGCCAAGGACTACTAGGGAGACTAGCGGGAGGCGGCTCCTACAATGAGCAGTTCTTC. The chain couples TRBV4-1 to TRBJ2-1; 13 bases line up with TRBD2. CDR3 size: 22 residues. Germline-derived CDR1 and CDR2 are MGHRA and YSYEKL. V lost 1 base, J lost 0 bases, and 15 bases stayed unmatched.